The T cell receptor (beta chain) described here comes from a study of identical twins. Healthy Caucasians, and only they, were the donors. The CDR3 spans 14 residues. Germline trimming cut 3 bases from V and 1 base from J; bases unmatched to any gene: 3. The germline V gene has CDR1 DFQATT and CDR2 SNEGSKA (reference sequence). cDNA carried unique molecular identifiers, and a universal primer site was added by template switching. In TCRdb, the 5' RACE reads were re-called with MiXCR into one record per CDR3 protein. The repertoire holds roughly 1,500,000 distinct CDR3 sequences, with around 33% as singletons.

V usage is TRBV20-1 and J usage is TRBJ2-3, with 8 bases that match TRBD2. This receptor was taken from a newborn girl in good health. The sequencing sample was made of cord blood. CDR3: CSASPTSGTDTQYF. The CDR3 region has the DNA TGCAGTGCTAGCCCGACTAGCGGCACAGATACGCAGTATTTT.